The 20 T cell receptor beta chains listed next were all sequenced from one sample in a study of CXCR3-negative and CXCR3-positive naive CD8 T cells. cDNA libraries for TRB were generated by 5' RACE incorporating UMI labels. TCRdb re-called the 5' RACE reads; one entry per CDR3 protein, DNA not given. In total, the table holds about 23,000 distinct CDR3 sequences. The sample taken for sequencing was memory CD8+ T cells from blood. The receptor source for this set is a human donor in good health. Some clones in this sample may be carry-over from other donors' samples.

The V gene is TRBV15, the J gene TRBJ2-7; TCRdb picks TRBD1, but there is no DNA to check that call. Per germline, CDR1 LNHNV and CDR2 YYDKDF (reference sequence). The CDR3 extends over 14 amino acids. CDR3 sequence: CATSDLTGLREQYF.

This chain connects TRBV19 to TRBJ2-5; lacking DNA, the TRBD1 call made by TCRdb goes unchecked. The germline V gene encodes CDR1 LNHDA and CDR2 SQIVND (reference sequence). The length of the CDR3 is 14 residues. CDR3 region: CASSIAGTQETQYF.

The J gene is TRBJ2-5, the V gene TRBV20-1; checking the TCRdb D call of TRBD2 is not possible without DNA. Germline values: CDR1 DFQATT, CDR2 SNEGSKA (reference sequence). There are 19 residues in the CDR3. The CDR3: CSARDPVPLAGGPQETQYF.

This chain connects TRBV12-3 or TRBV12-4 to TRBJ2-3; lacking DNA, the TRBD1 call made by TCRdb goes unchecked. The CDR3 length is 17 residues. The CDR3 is CASSFFGVGLRPDTQYF.

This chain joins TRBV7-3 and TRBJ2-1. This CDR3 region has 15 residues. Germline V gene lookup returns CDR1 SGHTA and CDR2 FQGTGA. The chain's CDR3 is CASSSDGSSYNEQFF.

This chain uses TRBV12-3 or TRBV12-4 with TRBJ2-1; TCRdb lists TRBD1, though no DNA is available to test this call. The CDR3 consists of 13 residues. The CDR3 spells CASSLAPGPGVEF.

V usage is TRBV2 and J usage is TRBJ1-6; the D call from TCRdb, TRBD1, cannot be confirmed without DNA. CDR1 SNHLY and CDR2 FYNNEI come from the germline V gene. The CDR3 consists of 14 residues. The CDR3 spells CASSGGTNNSPLHF.

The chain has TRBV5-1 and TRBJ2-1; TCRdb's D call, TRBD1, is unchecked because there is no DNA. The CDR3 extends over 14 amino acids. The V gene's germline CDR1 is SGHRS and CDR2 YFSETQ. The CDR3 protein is CASSTWTGVNEQFF.

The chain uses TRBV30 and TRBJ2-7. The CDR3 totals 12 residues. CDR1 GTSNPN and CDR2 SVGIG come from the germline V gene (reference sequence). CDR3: CAWSVEPYEQYF.

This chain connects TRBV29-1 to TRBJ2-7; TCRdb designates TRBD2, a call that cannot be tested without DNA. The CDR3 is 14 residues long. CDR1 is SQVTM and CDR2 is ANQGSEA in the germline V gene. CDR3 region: CSHQGLAGYNEQFF.

The CDR3 is CSAHGDGTEYQETQYF. The chain recombines TRBV29-1 with TRBJ2-5; the D call of TRBD1 rests on TCRdb alone, since no DNA is present to check it. Germline assignment: CDR1 SQVTM and CDR2 ANQGSEA. The CDR3 is 16 amino acids. The full variable domain, with the rest looked up from reference TRBV29-1 and TRBJ2-5, is SAVISQKPSRDICQRGTSLTIQCQVDSQVTMMFWYRQQPGQSLTLIATANQGSEATYESGFVIDKFPISRPNLTFSTLTVSNMSPEDSSIYLCSAHGDGTEYQETQYFGPGTRLLVL.

The CDR3 region is CASSLAGAVYEKLFF. The chain uses TRBV7-6 and TRBJ1-4; TCRdb returns TRBD1, unconfirmable since there is no DNA. The V gene's germline CDR1 is SGHVS and CDR2 FNYEAQ. The CDR3 covers 15 residues.

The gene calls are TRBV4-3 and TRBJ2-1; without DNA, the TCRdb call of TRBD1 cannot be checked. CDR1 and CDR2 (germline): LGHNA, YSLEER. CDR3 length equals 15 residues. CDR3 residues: CASSQDGTGYNEQFF.

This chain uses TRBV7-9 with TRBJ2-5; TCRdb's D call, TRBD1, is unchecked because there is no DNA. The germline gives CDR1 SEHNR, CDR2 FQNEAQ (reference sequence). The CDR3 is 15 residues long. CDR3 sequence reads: CASSPSSGGSETQYF.

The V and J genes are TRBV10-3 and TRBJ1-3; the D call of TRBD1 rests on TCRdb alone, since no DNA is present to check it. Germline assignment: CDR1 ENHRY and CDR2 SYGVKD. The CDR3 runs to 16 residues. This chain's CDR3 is CAISESEEGAGNTIYF.

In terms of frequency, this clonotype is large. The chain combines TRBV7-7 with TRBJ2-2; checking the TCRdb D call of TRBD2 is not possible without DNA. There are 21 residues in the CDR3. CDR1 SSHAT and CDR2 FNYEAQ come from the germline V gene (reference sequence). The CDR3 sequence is CASSLGLLSGGPKMNTGELFF.

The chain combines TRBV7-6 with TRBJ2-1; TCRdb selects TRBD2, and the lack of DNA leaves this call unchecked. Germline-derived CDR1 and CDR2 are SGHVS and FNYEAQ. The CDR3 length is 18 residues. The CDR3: CASSPGGLAGLSYNEQFF.

The CDR3 sequence: CASSQELDTEAFF. This chain connects TRBV4-1 to TRBJ1-1. This CDR3 comprises 13 residues. Germline V gives CDR1 MGHRA, CDR2 YSYEKL.

This CDR3 reads CASSAAGTGGSGELFF. This chain connects TRBV7-8 to TRBJ2-2; TCRdb selects TRBD1, and the lack of DNA leaves this call unchecked. The CDR3 has 16 amino acids. Germline V gene lookup returns CDR1 SGHVS and CDR2 FQNEAQ.

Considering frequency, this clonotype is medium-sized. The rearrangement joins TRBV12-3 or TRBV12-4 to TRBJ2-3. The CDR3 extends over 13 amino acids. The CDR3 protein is CASSELAADTQYF.